The next 27 T cell receptor beta chains were all read from a single sample in a study of PD-L1 blockade in urothelial cancer (dated by TCRdb to about 2017). The time point label, as the study defines it: peripheral blood 6 weeks after treatment start. The library relied on the immunoSEQ multiplex PCR assay. TCRdb obtained this table from immuneACCESS and retained in-frame rearrangements with V and J assigned. These tables miss some clones; where compared with another copy, unresolved V genes account for less than half of the shortfall, and the remainder is unexplained. For this sample the table gives around 69,000 clones, of which around 93% were detected only once. More than 0.85% of the sample is in the top ten clones. Here the sequenced sample was PBMCs, taken around atezolizumab (anti-PD-L1) treatment. The receptor source for this set is a woman of 80 years or more with urothelial cancer.

The rearrangement links TRBV11-2 to TRBJ2-3; 13 bases are a match to TRBD2. V was clipped by 2 bases and J by 4 bases; unmatched bases: 9. Germline loops: CDR1 SGHAT, CDR2 FQNNGV. The CDR3 spans 18 residues. As DNA, the CDR3 is TGTGCCAGCAGCTTATTACTAGCGGGAGGGCCTAGTTCAGATACGCAGTATTTT. It specifies CASSLLLAGGPSSDTQYF.

This chain connects TRBV5-1 to TRBJ2-2; the match to TRBD2 covers 11 bases. The V gene end was trimmed by 4 bases and the J gene end by 7 bases; junction bases not matched to a gene: 9. Germline lookup yields CDR1 SGHRS and CDR2 YFSETQ. The length of the CDR3 is 16 residues. The CDR3 loop is CASSPGLADRGGELFF. The CDR3 bases are TGCGCCAGCAGCCCGGGACTAGCGGATAGGGGCGGGGAGCTGTTTTTT.

V usage is TRBV28 and J usage is TRBJ2-7; no firm D call. The germline V gene encodes CDR1 MDHEN and CDR2 SYDVKM. Trimming shortened V by 7 bases and J by 7 bases, and 14 bases separated the two germline ends. The CDR3 loop spans 12 amino acids. The CDR3 DNA sequence: TGTGCCAGCACCAATAACCGGGTGGAGCAGTACTTC. Translated: CASTNNRVEQYF.

This rearrangement joins TRBV28 to TRBJ2-3; 9 bases match TRBD2. The CDR3 is 18 residues long. V was clipped by 4 bases and J by 6 bases; unmatched bases: 17. Germline CDR1 MDHEN, CDR2 SYDVKM. CDR3 residues: CASSYHRKLGLARDTQYF. The CDR3 DNA reads as TGTGCCAGCAGTTACCACCGCAAGTTGGGACTAGCAAGGGATACGCAGTATTTT.

V gene TRBV7-6 combines with J gene TRBJ2-1; D ambiguous. Trimming removed 1 base at V and 8 bases at J, with 9 bases between. The CDR3 length is 13 residues. Germline values: CDR1 SGHVS, CDR2 FNYEAQ. CDR3 loop: CASSLGTGDEQFF. CDR3 coding DNA: TGTGCCAGCAGCTTAGGTACCGGAGATGAGCAGTTCTTC.

The CDR3 region is CAISDGTSGGFNEQFF. CDR3 DNA sequence: TGTGCCATCAGTGACGGGACTAGCGGGGGCTTCAATGAGCAGTTCTTC. This chain connects TRBV10-3 to TRBJ2-1, with 14 bases that match TRBD2. Germline trimming cut 3 bases from V and 6 bases from J; bases unmatched to any gene: 4. Per the germline V gene, CDR1 is ENHRY and CDR2 is SYGVKD. The CDR3 runs to 16 residues.

This chain connects TRBV7-9 to TRBJ2-5; 7 bases line up with TRBD1. V trimming: 5 bases; J trimming: 7 bases; junction bases outside the gene matches: 10. CDR1 SEHNR and CDR2 FQNEAQ come from the germline V gene (reference sequence). CDR3 length equals 14 residues. The CDR3 spells CASSQGQTHGTQYF. The CDR3 bases are TGTGCCAGCAGCCAGGGACAGACCCACGGGACCCAGTACTTC.

V gene TRBV9 combines with J gene TRBJ2-3, with a tentative D call TRBD1 (5 bases). This CDR3 comprises 11 residues. The germline gives CDR1 SGDLS, CDR2 YYNGEE. The ends were cut back, 3 bases at V and 14 bases at J, with 13 bases in the middle. The CDR3 sequence is CASSGVGQVYF. The CDR3 coding sequence is TGTGCCAGCAGCGGGGTGGGGCAGGTGTATTTT.

The J gene is TRBJ2-1, the V gene TRBV18; D gene uncertain. The ends were cut back, 4 bases at V and 10 bases at J, with 20 bases in the middle. CDR1 and CDR2 from the germline V gene are KGHSH and LQKENI. This CDR3 contains 15 residues. Here the CDR3 DNA reads TGTGCCAGCTCACTTAGACTGCTTGAGAGTGGGGAGCAGTTCTTC. Translating gives CASSLRLLESGEQFF.

The J gene is TRBJ2-5, the V gene TRBV27; a possible D gene is TRBD2 (6 bases). There are 14 residues in the CDR3. Germline loops: CDR1 MNHEY, CDR2 SMNVEV (reference sequence). V was shortened by 5 bases and J by 5 bases, with 15 bases between the two germline ends. CDR3: CASSPGLPGETQYF. The CDR3 DNA sequence: TGTGCCAGCAGTCCGGGACTTCCAGGGGAGACCCAGTACTTC.

The chain joins TRBV11-3 to TRBJ2-2; 8 bases line up with TRBD2. V trimming: 3 bases; J trimming: 5 bases; junction bases outside the gene matches: 2. The CDR3 extends over 14 amino acids. CDR1 and CDR2 from the germline V gene are SGHNT and YENEEA. CDR3 nucleotide sequence: TGTGCCAGCAGCTTTAGCGGGGAAACCGGGGAGCTGTTTTTT. Translating it yields CASSFSGETGELFF.

The chain couples TRBV5-1 to TRBJ2-1; 7 bases align to TRBD2. Germline lookup yields CDR1 SGHRS and CDR2 YFSETQ. This CDR3 has 14 amino acids. With V trimmed by 0 bases and J by 6 bases, 3 bases remained unmatched. CDR3 residues: CASSLGGEGNEQFF. The CDR3 DNA is TGCGCCAGCAGCTTGGGTGGGGAGGGCAATGAGCAGTTCTTC.

The V call is TRBV9, the J call TRBJ1-5; D is undetermined. The germline CDR1 and CDR2 sequences are SGDLS and YYNGEE. This CDR3 region has 15 residues. Trimming removed 3 bases from V and 0 bases from J, with 10 bases in between. The CDR3 sequence: CASSATDNSNQPQHF. The CDR3 region has the DNA TGTGCCAGCAGCGCCACAGATAATAGCAATCAGCCCCAGCATTTT.

The chain is built from TRBV2 and TRBJ2-5; weak D call: TRBD1 (5 bases). From germline, CDR1 is SNHLY and CDR2 FYNNEI. The CDR3 is 12 residues long. Between the trimmed V and J ends, which lost 1 base and 12 bases, there was a span of 12 bases. CDR3 in DNA: TGTGCCAGCAGTGAAGATTACAGGATGGAGTACTTC. Its protein is CASSEDYRMEYF. Based on the CDR3 plus reference TRBV2 and TRBJ2-5, the full variable domain is EPEVTQTPSHQVTQMGQEVILRCVPISNHLYFYWYRQILGQKVEFLVSFYNNEISEKSEIFDDQFSVERPDGSNFTLKIRSTKLEDSAMYFCASSEDYRMEYFGPGTRLLVL.

This sequence joins TRBV19 and TRBJ2-1; 9 bases agree with TRBD2. Germline CDR1 and CDR2: LNHDA and SQIVND (reference sequence). Losses at the gene ends were 5 bases for V and 7 bases for J; bases not matched to a gene: 6. The CDR3 loop spans 14 amino acids. CDR3 in amino acids: CASSESGRRNEQFF. CDR3 in DNA: TGTGCCAGTAGTGAGAGCGGGAGGAGGAATGAGCAGTTCTTC.

This chain joins TRBV15 and TRBJ1-5; D may be TRBD1 (6 bases). In germline, CDR1 is LNHNV, CDR2 YYDKDF (reference sequence). There are 19 residues in the CDR3. V dropped 5 bases and J dropped 5 bases, with 28 bases sitting between them. The CDR3 spells CATSPREVGRTGRDQPQHF. Here the CDR3 DNA reads TGTGCCACCAGCCCCCGGGAGGTAGGAAGAACAGGGAGGGATCAGCCCCAGCATTTT.

The rearrangement joins TRBV29-1 to TRBJ1-4; D is unclear. This CDR3 has 12 residues. The ends were cut back, 6 bases at V and 12 bases at J, with 17 bases in the middle. Germline loops: CDR1 SQVTM, CDR2 ANQGSEA. This CDR3 is CSVATTNTQLFF. The CDR3 DNA reads as TGCAGCGTGGCGACCACTAACACCCAACTGTTTTTT.

The rearrangement joins TRBV5-1 to TRBJ1-3; possible D gene TRBD1, 6 bases. Trimming left V 0 bases short and J 0 bases short, with 16 bases between. The CDR3 totals 18 residues. The germline V gene encodes CDR1 SGHRS and CDR2 YFSETQ. CDR3 region: CASSLGQVLPFSGNTIYF. CDR3 DNA sequence: TGCGCCAGCAGCTTGGGACAGGTCTTGCCTTTCTCTGGAAACACCATATATTTT.

The CDR3 is CASRGADLLWEKLFF. The CDR3 region has the DNA TGTGCCAGCAGAGGAGCGGACCTTCTGTGGGAAAAACTGTTTTTT. V gene TRBV28 combines with J gene TRBJ1-4; D ambiguous. The germline CDR1 and CDR2 sequences are MDHEN and SYDVKM. Trimming removed 6 bases at V and 8 bases at J, with 19 bases between. CDR3 length: 15 residues.

For the CDR3, the DNA is TGTGCCACCTCGAAAGAGAGGGTGGCCACTGAAGCTTTCTTT. Its translation: CATSKERVATEAFF. The rearrangement joins TRBV6-1 to TRBJ1-1; unclear D gene. V was trimmed by 10 bases and J by 4 bases, leaving 19 bases between them. Germline-derived CDR1 and CDR2 are MNHNS and SASEGT. This CDR3 has 14 amino acids.

CDR3 sequence (DNA): TGTGCCAGCAGTTTCCAGGACGGAGGAGCAACTAATGAAAAACTGTTTTTT. It yields the protein CASSFQDGGATNEKLFF. The chain recombines TRBV28 with TRBJ1-4; D gene unclear. The germline V gene has CDR1 MDHEN and CDR2 SYDVKM. The CDR3 has 17 residues. Between the trimmed V and J ends, which lost 3 bases and 0 bases, there was a span of 14 bases.

The rearrangement uses TRBV12-5 and TRBJ2-3; D remains ambiguous. Between the trimmed V and J ends, which lost 1 base and 11 bases, there was a span of 10 bases. The CDR3 loop spans 12 amino acids. CDR1 LGHNT and CDR2 FRNRAP come from the germline V gene. CDR3 protein: CASGLDRAMQYF. The CDR3 DNA follows: TGTGCTAGTGGTTTGGACAGAGCAATGCAGTATTTT.

The J gene is TRBJ2-2, the V gene TRBV9, with a weak D call TRBD2 (6 bases). V was shortened by 3 bases and J by 7 bases, with 25 bases between the two germline ends. Germline V gives CDR1 SGDLS, CDR2 YYNGEE. This CDR3 has 18 amino acids. The CDR3 protein is CASSAEGRRDVTSGELFF. The CDR3 region has the DNA TGTGCCAGCAGCGCCGAAGGTCGGCGGGACGTCACGAGCGGGGAGCTGTTTTTT.

J is TRBJ1-1 and V is TRBV6-4, with 8 positions matching TRBD1. The CDR3 spans 14 residues. CDR1 and CDR2 (germline): MRHNA, SNTAGT. The trim removed 6 bases at V and 4 bases at J, leaving 7 bases unmatched. The CDR3 protein is CASSLDRASTEAFF. DNA for the CDR3: TGTGCCAGCAGCCTGGACAGGGCGAGCACTGAAGCTTTCTTT.

CDR3 bases: TGTGCCAGCAGCCCGACAGGGGTTAGTGAAAAACTGTTTTTT. Encoded protein: CASSPTGVSEKLFF. The chain uses TRBV7-9 and TRBJ1-4; 8 bases fit TRBD1. V was pared by 5 bases and J by 7 bases, with 6 bases of the junction left unmatched. Germline V gene lookup returns CDR1 SEHNR and CDR2 FQNEAQ (reference sequence). This CDR3 is 14 amino acids long.

This clone appeared a single time. The chain uses TRBV21-1 and TRBJ2-1; no check of the table's D call, TRBD1, against the DNA was made. TRBV21-1 is a pseudogene segment. The CDR3 has 14 amino acids. The CDR3: CASSLGTAYNEQFF. The CDR3 DNA is TGTGCCAGCAGCCTAGGGACAGCCTACAATGAGCAGTTCTTC.

In this sample, this clone turned up a few times. The J gene is TRBJ1-1, the V gene TRBV11-2, with a weak D call TRBD1 (5 bases). Germline CDR1 is SGHAT and CDR2 is FQNNGV. There are 12 residues in the CDR3. Between the trimmed V and J ends, which lost 3 bases and 6 bases, there was a span of 8 bases. CDR3 bases: TGTGCCAGCAGCTTGACAGAACCTGAAGCTTTCTTT. Translated: CASSLTEPEAFF. The entire variable domain, with the rest obtained from reference TRBV11-2 and TRBJ1-1, is as follows: EAGVAQSPRYKIIEKRQSVAFWCNPISGHATLYWYQQILGQGPKLLIQFQNNGVVDDSQLPKDRFSAERLKGVDSTLKIQPAKLEDSAVYLCASSLTEPEAFFGQGTRLTVV.